This T cell receptor beta chain came from a study of T cell repertoires in cytomegalovirus infection. Findings and limits, study-wide: In two of eight donors, the top clonotype was HLA-C-restricted CMV-specific.

This clonotype has a handful of counts. Antigen: not known. TCRdb called the reads again in MiXCR, with one record for every CDR3 protein. Of nearly 550,000 distinct CDR3 sequences detected, approximately 15% appear once; the ten largest clones hold approximately 24%. CDR3 length: 16 residues. Trimming at V came to 4 bases and at J to 2 bases, leaving 9 bases not matched to a gene. Per germline, CDR1 SGDLS and CDR2 YYNGEE. This sequence was found in a human donor in good health (CMV status not recorded). Some clones in this sample may be carry-over from other donors' samples. This rearrangement joins TRBV9 to TRBJ2-1, with 7 bases fitting TRBD2. The sample was CD8+ T cells from PBMCs. CDR3 sequence reads: CASSMPGTTTYNEQFF. DNA of the CDR3: TGTGCCAGCAGCATGCCTGGGACTACTACCTACAATGAGCAGTTCTTC.